This T cell receptor beta chain derives from a study of blood T cell repertoires in COVID-19. Participants were placed into cohorts based on the clinical history they reported. V shed 0 bases and J shed 12 bases, with 18 bases lying between them. The germline gives CDR1 LGHNT, CDR2 FRNRAP. This CDR3 has 15 residues. Per the study methods: How many nucleated cells were present was estimated from reference gene primer amplification. Profiling relied on immunoSEQ multiplex PCR, and the TCRdb table lists in-frame clones only, not all of them. V and J calls and clone size are those listed in that table; D and trimming were worked out from the DNA. The repertoire has some 200,000 clones, 80% to 85% of them found once; the top ten carry 8.5% to 10%.

The chain has TRBV12-5 and TRBJ2-1; TRBD2 is a possible D gene (5 bases). The source of this sequence is a woman aged 50 to 60 with acute COVID-19. Source material: PBMCs or T cells enriched from blood (not recorded which). This CDR3 reads CASGLVDYSPGRQFF. In nucleotides, the CDR3 is TGTGCTAGTGGTTTGGTCGACTACTCCCCGGGTCGGCAGTTCTTC.